This T cell receptor (beta chain) was captured in a study of blood T cell repertoires in COVID-19. At the level of the study: COVID-19 samples, acute and convalescent, were from the United States, Italy and Spain.

Original handling: Reference gene primer amplification gave estimated nucleated cell counts. Sequencing was performed with immunoSEQ multiplex PCR; in TCRdb, only in-frame clones are kept and a portion is missing. The V and J calls and clone size come from that table; D and trimming were worked out from the DNA. The table shows around 150,000 clones, with more than 60% occurring only once. The germline V gene has CDR1 MGHDK and CDR2 SYGVNS. V shed 8 bases and J shed 4 bases, with 24 bases lying between them. The CDR3 runs 17 residues. Sequenced sample: peripheral blood. This sequence joins TRBV25-1 and TRBJ2-1, with D maybe TRBD1 (6 bases). This TCR was recovered from a man aged 55-75 years with acute or convalescent COVID-19. CDR3 protein: CASGPGTVEGGYNEQFF. The CDR3 region has the DNA TGTGCCAGCGGTCCCGGGACGGTGGAAGGGGGTTACAATGAGCAGTTCTTC.